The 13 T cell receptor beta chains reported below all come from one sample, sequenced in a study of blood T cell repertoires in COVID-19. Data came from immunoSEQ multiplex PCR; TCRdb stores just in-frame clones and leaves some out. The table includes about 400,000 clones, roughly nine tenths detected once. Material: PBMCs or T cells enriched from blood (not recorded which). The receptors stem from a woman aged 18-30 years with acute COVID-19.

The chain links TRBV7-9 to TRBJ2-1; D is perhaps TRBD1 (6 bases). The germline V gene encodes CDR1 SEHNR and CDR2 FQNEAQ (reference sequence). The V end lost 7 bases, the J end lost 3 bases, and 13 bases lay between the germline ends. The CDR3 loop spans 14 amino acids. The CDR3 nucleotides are TGTGCCAGCAACCAGTTAGGGGGCTACAATGAGCAGTTCTTC. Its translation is CASNQLGGYNEQFF.

CDR3 in amino acids: CASSLSQPLGQGNGYTF. Here the CDR3 DNA reads TGTGCCAGCAGTTTATCCCAACCCCTTGGACAGGGGAATGGCTACACCTTC. This sequence joins TRBV28 and TRBJ1-2, with 9 bases fitting TRBD1. V dropped 1 base and J dropped 6; count of bases not matched to a gene: 12. Germline values: CDR1 MDHEN, CDR2 SYDVKM. The CDR3 contains 17 residues.

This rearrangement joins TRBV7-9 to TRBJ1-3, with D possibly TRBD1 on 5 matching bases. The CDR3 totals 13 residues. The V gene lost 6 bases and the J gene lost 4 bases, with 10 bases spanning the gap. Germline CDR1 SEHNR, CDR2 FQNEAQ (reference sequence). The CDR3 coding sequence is TGTGCCAGCAGGGAGGGGCAGGGAAACACCATATATTTT. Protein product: CASREGQGNTIYF.

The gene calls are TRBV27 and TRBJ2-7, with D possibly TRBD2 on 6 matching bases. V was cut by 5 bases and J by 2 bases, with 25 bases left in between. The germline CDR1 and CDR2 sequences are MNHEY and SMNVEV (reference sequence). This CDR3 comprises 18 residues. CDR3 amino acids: CASSKCRNGDLEPYEQYF. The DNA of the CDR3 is TGTGCCAGCAGTAAGTGTCGAAATGGGGACTTAGAGCCCTACGAGCAGTACTTC.

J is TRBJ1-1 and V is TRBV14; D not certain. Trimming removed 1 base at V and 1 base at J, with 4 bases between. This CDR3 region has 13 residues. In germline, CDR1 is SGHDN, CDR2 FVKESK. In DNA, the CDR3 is TGTGCCAGCAGCCAAGCTCGGAACACTGAAGCTTTCTTT. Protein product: CASSQARNTEAFF.

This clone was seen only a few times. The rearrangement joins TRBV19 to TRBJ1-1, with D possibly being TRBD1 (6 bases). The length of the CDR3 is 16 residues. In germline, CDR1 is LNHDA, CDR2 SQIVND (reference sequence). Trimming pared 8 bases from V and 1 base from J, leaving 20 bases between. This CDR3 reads CASSYSGTLWNTEAFF. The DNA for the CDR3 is TGTGCCAGTTCATACTCCGGGACACTCTGGAACACTGAAGCTTTCTTT.

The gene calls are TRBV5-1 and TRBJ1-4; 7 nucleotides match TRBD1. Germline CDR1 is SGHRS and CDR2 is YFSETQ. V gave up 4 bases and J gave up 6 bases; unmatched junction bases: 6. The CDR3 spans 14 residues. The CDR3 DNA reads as TGCGCCAGCAGCACAGCAGGGGGAGATGAAAAACTGTTTTTT. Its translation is CASSTAGGDEKLFF.

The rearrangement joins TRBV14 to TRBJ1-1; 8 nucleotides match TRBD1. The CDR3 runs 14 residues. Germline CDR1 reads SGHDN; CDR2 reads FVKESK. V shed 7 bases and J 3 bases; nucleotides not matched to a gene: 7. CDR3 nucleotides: TGTGCCAGCACCCGACAGGGGAGGGACACTGAAGCTTTCTTT. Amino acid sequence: CASTRQGRDTEAFF. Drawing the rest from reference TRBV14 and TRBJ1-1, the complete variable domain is EAGVTQFPSHSVIEKGQTVTLRCDPISGHDNLYWYRRVMGKEIKFLLHFVKESKQDESGMPNNRFLAERTGGTYSTLKVQPAELEDSGVYFCASTRQGRDTEAFFGQGTRLTVV.

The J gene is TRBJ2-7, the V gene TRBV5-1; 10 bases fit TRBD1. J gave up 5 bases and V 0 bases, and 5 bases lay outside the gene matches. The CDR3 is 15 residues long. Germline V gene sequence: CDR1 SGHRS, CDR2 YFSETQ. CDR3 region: CASSLADRGQHEQYF. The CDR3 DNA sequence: TGCGCCAGCAGCTTGGCCGACAGGGGGCAGCACGAGCAGTACTTC.

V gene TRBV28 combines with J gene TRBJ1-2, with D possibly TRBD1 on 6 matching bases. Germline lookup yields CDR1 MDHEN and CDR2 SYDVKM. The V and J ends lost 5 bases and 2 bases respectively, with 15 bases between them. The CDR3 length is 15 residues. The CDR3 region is CASSLTKGVNYGYTF. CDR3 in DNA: TGTGCCAGCAGTCTGACAAAGGGGGTCAACTATGGCTACACCTTC.

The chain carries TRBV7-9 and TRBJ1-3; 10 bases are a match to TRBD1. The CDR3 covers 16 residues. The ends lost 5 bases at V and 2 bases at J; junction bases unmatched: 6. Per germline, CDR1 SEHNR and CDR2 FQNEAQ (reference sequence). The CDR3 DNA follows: TGTGCCAGCAGCCCCCCGGGACAGGGGCCTGGAAACACCATATATTTT. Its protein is CASSPPGQGPGNTIYF. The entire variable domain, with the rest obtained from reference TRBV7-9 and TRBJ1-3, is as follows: DTGVSQNPRHKITKRGQNVTFRCDPISEHNRLYWYRQTLGQGPEFLTYFQNEAQLEKSRLLSDRFSAERPKGSFSTLEIQRTEQGDSAMYLCASSPPGQGPGNTIYFGEGSWLTVV.

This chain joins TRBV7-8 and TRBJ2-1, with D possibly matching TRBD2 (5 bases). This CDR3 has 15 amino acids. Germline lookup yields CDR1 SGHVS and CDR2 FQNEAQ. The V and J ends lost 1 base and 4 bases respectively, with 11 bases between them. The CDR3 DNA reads TGTGCCAGCAGCTTAGTTGTTCGCGGGTACAATGAGCAGTTCTTC. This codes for CASSLVVRGYNEQFF.

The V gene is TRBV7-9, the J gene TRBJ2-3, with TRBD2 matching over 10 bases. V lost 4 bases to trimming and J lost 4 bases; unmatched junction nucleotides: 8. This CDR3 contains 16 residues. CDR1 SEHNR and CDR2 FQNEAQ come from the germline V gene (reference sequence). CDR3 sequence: CASSWAGTSVADTQYF. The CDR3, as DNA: TGTGCCAGCAGCTGGGCCGGGACTAGCGTGGCAGATACGCAGTATTTT.